The 29 T cell receptor beta chains reported below all come from one sample, sequenced in a study of regulatory T cells in long-lasting Graves disease. TCR beta libraries were built with iRepertoire HTBI primers and Arm-PCR of CDR3 regions. TCRdb recomputed calls from the multiplex PCR reads with MiXCR, one row per CDR3 protein. The sample carries some 420,000 distinct CDR3 sequences, around a fifth recorded once. Time point specified: persistent/refractory GD, antithyroid drugs over 5 years with positive TRAb. Isolated PBMC RNA provided the starting material for the TCR library. Specimen: peripheral blood mononuclear cells (PBMCs), collected when the disease was refractory, from a patient treated with antithyroid drugs. All receptors derive from a female donor with Graves disease.

This clonotype was found a few times. The V gene is TRBV6-1, the J gene TRBJ1-1; D is undetermined. The V end lost 10 bases, the J end lost 11 bases, and 17 bases lay between the germline ends. This CDR3 spans 11 amino acids. CDR1 is MNHNS and CDR2 is SASEGT in the germline V gene. The CDR3 loop reads CATNVGNPAFF. The DNA for the CDR3 is TGTGCCACCAATGTGGGGAACCCGGCTTTCTTT.

This clonotype was found many times. The CDR3 here is CASSRPVDQPQHF. CDR3 sequence (DNA): TGTGCCAGCAGCCGCCCCGTAGATCAGCCCCAGCATTTT. The V call is TRBV28, the J call TRBJ1-5, with no clear D. V was clipped by 6 bases and J by 5 bases, with 11 bases between them. Germline values: CDR1 MDHEN, CDR2 SYDVKM. CDR3 length: 13 amino acids.

This clonotype has a single count. Sequence at one end of the junction differs from germline and may be a read error. This chain joins TRBV29-1 and TRBJ2-6, with D maybe TRBD2 (6 bases). The CDR3 has 14 residues. Germline CDR1 reads SQVTM; CDR2 reads ANQGSEA. The CDR3: CSVQGGTGVNVLTF. CDR3 DNA: TGCAGCGTCCAAGGAGGGACTGGGGTCAACGTCCTGACTTTC.

The sample holds many counts of this clonotype. The rearrangement joins TRBV28 to TRBJ2-5; D may be TRBD1 (6 bases). This CDR3 region has 16 residues. CDR1 and CDR2 (germline): MDHEN, SYDVKM. Trimming removed 3 bases from V and 1 base from J, with 15 bases in between. CDR3 sequence reads: CASSFTGQQFQETQYF. The CDR3 DNA sequence: TGTGCCAGCAGTTTTACTGGACAGCAGTTCCAAGAGACCCAGTACTTC.

A few counts support this clonotype. The chain employs TRBV11-2 and TRBJ2-7; D is perhaps TRBD1 or TRBD2 (6 bases each). The germline V gene encodes CDR1 SGHAT and CDR2 FQNNGV. The CDR3 spans 13 residues. Between the trimmed V and J ends, which lost 3 bases and 3 bases, there was a span of 9 bases. The CDR3 DNA is TGTGCCAGCAGCTTTGGGGGGCACTACGAGCAGTACTTC. Translation gives CASSFGGHYEQYF.

This clonotype has a count of ten or more. V gene TRBV12-3 or TRBV12-4 combines with J gene TRBJ2-7; 11 bases are a match to TRBD1. Trimming removed 3 bases from V and 5 bases from J; junction bases left unmatched: 9. The CDR3 consists of 16 residues. CDR3 protein: CASSLSDRGLGDEQYF. In DNA, the CDR3 is TGTGCCAGCAGTTTGTCGGACAGGGGGCTTGGGGACGAGCAGTACTTC.

About this clonotype: This could be a read error, since a much larger clone is one nucleotide away. The rearrangement uses TRBV6-2 or TRBV6-3 and TRBJ1-1; 7 bases map to TRBD1. This CDR3 is 14 amino acids long. The germline gives CDR1 MNHEY, CDR2 SVGEGT. V dropped 5 bases and J dropped 1; count of bases not matched to a gene: 4. CDR3 amino acids: CASSDREWNTEAFF. CDR3 sequence (DNA): TGTGCCAGCAGTGACAGGGAATGGAACACTGAAGCTTTCTTT.

This clonotype was detected many times. V and J are TRBV12-3 or TRBV12-4 and TRBJ2-7; D might be TRBD2 (5 bases). This CDR3 has 14 amino acids. Trimming shortened V by 2 bases and J by 5 bases, and 13 bases separated the two germline ends. CDR3 in DNA: TGTGCCAGCAGTTTAAACATGGGAGCCCACGAGCAGTACTTC. Translating gives CASSLNMGAHEQYF.

With respect to this clonotype: A much larger clone lies a single base off, so this may be a read error. V usage is TRBV29-1 and J usage is TRBJ2-7, with D possibly matching TRBD1 (5 bases). The CDR3 is made up of 15 amino acids. V was clipped by 1 base and J by 8 bases, with 21 bases between them. Looked up from germline, CDR1 is SQVTM and CDR2 is ANQGSEA. CDR3 sequence: CSVEVYRTSASKQYF. The CDR3 DNA follows: TGCAGCGTTGAAGTATACAGGACATCGGCCAGCAAGCAGTACTTC.

This chain links TRBV4-1 with TRBJ1-6; D ambiguous. The CDR3 spans 17 residues. Trimming took off 0 bases at V and 5 bases at J, with 14 bases between the two ends. The germline gives CDR1 MGHRA, CDR2 YSYEKL. The CDR3 sequence is CASSQDSPRWNNSPLHF. The CDR3 region has the DNA TGCGCCAGCAGCCAAGATTCCCCGCGGTGGAATAATTCACCCCTCCACTTT.

The sample holds a few counts of this clonotype. V gene TRBV19 combines with J gene TRBJ2-5, with 11 bases matching TRBD2. Germline CDR1 reads LNHDA; CDR2 reads SQIVND (reference sequence). This CDR3 is 15 amino acids long. V was pared by 4 bases and J by 3 bases, with 4 bases of the junction left unmatched. CDR3 region: CASSKGLAVEETQYF. In nucleotides, the CDR3 is TGTGCCAGTAGTAAGGGACTAGCGGTTGAAGAGACCCAGTACTTC.

V and J are TRBV7-3 and TRBJ2-2, with TRBD2 matching 7 bases. Per germline, CDR1 SGHTA and CDR2 FQGTGA. The CDR3 runs to 18 residues. V lost 0 bases to trimming and J lost 0 bases; unmatched junction nucleotides: 7. The CDR3 sequence is CASSLTPVAGANTGELFF. DNA of the CDR3: TGTGCCAGCAGCTTAACCCCGGTCGCGGGAGCGAACACCGGGGAGCTGTTTTTT.

The chain carries TRBV5-1 and TRBJ2-6; D remains unclear. This CDR3 is built from 17 residues. Germline V gene data show CDR1 as SGHRS and CDR2 as YFSETQ. Trimming left V 0 bases short and J 0 bases short, with 10 bases between. DNA for the CDR3: TGCGCCAGCAGCTTGGGTATCCTGGACTCTGGGGCCAACGTCCTGACTTTC. Amino acids: CASSLGILDSGANVLTF.

This clonotype was counted only a few times. The V and J genes are TRBV19 and TRBJ1-5; 9 bases line up with TRBD1. The V gene end was trimmed by 7 bases and the J gene end by 6 bases; junction bases not matched to a gene: 7. Per germline, CDR1 LNHDA and CDR2 SQIVND (reference sequence). The CDR3 runs 14 residues. The CDR3 sequence: CASTWTGAGQPQHF. DNA for the CDR3: TGTGCCAGTACCTGGACAGGGGCGGGTCAGCCCCAGCATTTT.

The rearrangement joins TRBV4-1 to TRBJ1-5, with D perhaps TRBD1 (5 bases). This CDR3 is 14 amino acids long. Trimming stripped 1 base from V and 5 bases from J, with 9 bases between. The germline gives CDR1 MGHRA, CDR2 YSYEKL. The CDR3 nucleotides are TGCGCCAGCAGCCAAGGTCAGGGCCATCAGCCCCAGCATTTT. The encoded protein is CASSQGQGHQPQHF.

Ten or more counts support this clonotype. The chain uses TRBV2 and TRBJ1-1; TRBD1 is a possible D gene (5 bases). The germline V gene has CDR1 SNHLY and CDR2 FYNNEI. Deletions cut 6 bases from V and 2 bases from J, with 10 bases between. The CDR3 covers 13 residues. The CDR3 coding sequence is TGTGCCAGCAGACGCACAGGAAACACTGAAGCTTTCTTT. Translated, it gives CASRRTGNTEAFF.

This clonotype was found a few times. The chain joins TRBV15 to TRBJ1-2; 11 bases are a match to TRBD1. Germline assignment: CDR1 LNHNV and CDR2 YYDKDF (reference sequence). The CDR3 length is 14 residues. Trimming cost V 6 bases and J 8 bases; bases outside gene matches: 8. CDR3 in DNA: TGTGCCACCAGAAAGCCGGGACAGGGGGGCGGCTACACCTTC. This gives the protein CATRKPGQGGGYTF.

In this sample, this clonotype turned up many times. The CDR3 loop is CASSAQGNEQYF. Written as DNA, the CDR3 is TGTGCCAGCAGCGCCCAAGGGAACGAGCAGTACTTC. This chain links TRBV7-9 with TRBJ2-7; D is unresolved. Germline loops: CDR1 SEHNR, CDR2 FQNEAQ (reference sequence). CDR3 length equals 12 residues. V shed 5 bases and J shed 5 bases, with 10 bases lying between them.

The chain has TRBV30 and TRBJ2-7; no firm D call. Deletions cut 1 base from V and 1 base from J, with 5 bases between. The germline CDR1 and CDR2 sequences are GTSNPN and SVGIG (reference sequence). This CDR3 has 12 amino acids. Here the CDR3 reads CAWSGGSYEQYF. The CDR3 DNA follows: TGTGCCTGGAGTGGCGGTTCCTACGAGCAGTACTTC.

This clonotype appeared a few times. This chain uses TRBV7-9 with TRBJ2-5, with TRBD2 identical over 7 bases. CDR3 length: 15 residues. The trim removed 5 bases at V and 1 base at J, leaving 7 bases unmatched. Germline-derived CDR1 and CDR2 are SEHNR and FQNEAQ (reference sequence). Here the CDR3 DNA reads TGTGCCAGCAGCCCCTTCGGGGGGACCCAAGAGACCCAGTACTTC. Protein product: CASSPFGGTQETQYF.

This clonotype was recorded at least ten times. V gene TRBV20-1 combines with J gene TRBJ2-7; D perhaps matches TRBD2 (5 bases). Trimming stripped 3 bases from V and 6 bases from J, with 21 bases between. The CDR3 is made up of 15 amino acids. The germline V gene has CDR1 DFQATT and CDR2 SNEGSKA (reference sequence). DNA of the CDR3: TGCAGTGCTAGGAGGCCTCAAAACTCGGAGGCCGAGCAGTACTTC. Amino acid sequence: CSARRPQNSEAEQYF.

Many counts were recorded for this clonotype. DNA of the CDR3: TGTGCCAGCAGCCAGACAGGGGACACTGAAGCTTTCTTT. Translated: CASSQTGDTEAFF. This chain joins TRBV7-2 and TRBJ1-1, with 8 bases that match TRBD1. Trimming took 5 bases from V and 3 from J; bases not matched to a gene: 2. CDR1 and CDR2 (germline): SGHTA, FQGNSA. This CDR3 is built from 13 residues.

Many counts were recorded for this clonotype. Here the CDR3 reads CASSAPEGAWYF. CDR3 sequence (DNA): TGTGCCAGCAGCGCCCCCGAGGGAGCGTGGTACTTC. V gene TRBV6-1 combines with J gene TRBJ2-7, with D possibly TRBD2 on 5 matching bases. The CDR3 loop spans 12 amino acids. Germline V gene data show CDR1 as MNHNS and CDR2 as SASEGT. The ends were cut back, 6 bases at V and 12 bases at J, with 18 bases in the middle.

This clonotype was detected many times. The CDR3 region has the DNA TGTGCCAGCAGGGGGACAGTCACCCCGGGGACTGAAGCTTTCTTT. Translation: CASRGTVTPGTEAFF. V gene TRBV6-1 combines with J gene TRBJ1-1; 7 positions match TRBD1. The V and J ends lost 6 bases and 5 bases, in that order; junction bases with no gene match: 12. The germline gives CDR1 MNHNS, CDR2 SASEGT. This CDR3 region has 15 residues.

Concerning this clonotype itself: At one end, the junction sequence differs from germline, possibly due to a read error. The chain links TRBV7-2 to TRBJ1-2; 9 bases match TRBD1. Germline CDR1 reads SGHTA; CDR2 reads FQGNSA. This CDR3 region has 15 residues. The CDR3 DNA sequence: TGCGCCAGCAGCCACGGAACAGGGGGCAACTATGGCTACACCTTC. This sequence encodes CASSHGTGGNYGYTF.

This clonotype was picked up many times. The gene calls are TRBV29-1 and TRBJ2-7, with D perhaps matching TRBD1 or TRBD2 (5 bases each). Trimming removed 6 bases at V and 0 bases at J, with 12 bases between. This CDR3 has 13 residues. Looked up from germline, CDR1 is SQVTM and CDR2 is ANQGSEA. This chain's CDR3 is CSVTSGHSYEQYF. The CDR3 DNA sequence: TGCAGCGTCACGAGCGGACACTCCTACGAGCAGTACTTC.

In its sample, this clonotype was seen many times. The chain has TRBV7-2 and TRBJ2-5; D not resolved. Trimming stripped 8 bases from V and 4 bases from J, with 14 bases between. There are 13 residues in the CDR3. The germline V gene has CDR1 SGHTA and CDR2 FQGNSA. The CDR3: CASAKRGSETQYF. CDR3 bases: TGTGCCAGCGCGAAACGCGGATCAGAGACCCAGTACTTC.

This clonotype was detected many times. The rearrangement links TRBV29-1 to TRBJ1-2; perhaps TRBD1 as D (6 bases). Trimming removed 7 bases from V and 2 bases from J, with 14 bases in between. The CDR3 spans 13 residues. Germline CDR1 SQVTM, CDR2 ANQGSEA. This chain's CDR3 is CSASGGTNYGYTF. The CDR3 region has the DNA TGCAGCGCCTCCGGGGGGACAAACTATGGCTACACCTTC.

This clonotype showed up many times. This rearrangement joins TRBV7-2 to TRBJ2-7; unclear D gene. The CDR3 is 13 amino acids. The germline V and J ends were trimmed by 4 bases and 7 bases, with 14 bases remaining between them. Germline CDR1 and CDR2: SGHTA and FQGNSA. The CDR3: CASSSRREGEQYF. The CDR3 DNA follows: TGTGCCAGCAGCTCCCGACGCGAAGGGGAGCAGTACTTC.